Below, 13 T cell receptor beta chains from the same sample are listed, as sequenced in a study of cytomegalovirus exposure and HLA in healthy donors. Amplification used 60 Vbeta primers and 13 Jbeta primers. Method: immunoSEQ multiplex PCR; TCRdb's copy keeps in-frame clones and lacks some. The repertoire table contains 70,000 to 85,000 clones. Sequenced material: PBMCs. The receptors were gathered from a female donor in good health and CMV-seropositive.

V is TRBV2 and J is TRBJ1-5; D unclear. Per germline, CDR1 SNHLY and CDR2 FYNNEI. V lost 2 bases, J lost 5 bases, and 13 bases lay in between. This CDR3 contains 15 residues. The CDR3 DNA sequence: TGTGCCAGCAGTGAAACAGCATCGGCGTATCAGCCCCAGCATTTT. Its protein is CASSETASAYQPQHF.

This chain joins TRBV27 and TRBJ2-1; no clear D. Trimming cost V 3 bases and J 8 bases, with 11 bases left between them. The CDR3 has 13 residues. Per germline, CDR1 MNHEY and CDR2 SMNVEV (reference sequence). The CDR3 is CASSFALADEQFF. Written as DNA, the CDR3 is TGTGCCAGCAGTTTCGCCTTGGCGGATGAGCAGTTCTTC.

J is TRBJ2-7 and V is TRBV10-3; possibly TRBD1 for D (5 bases). Trimming cost V 3 bases and J 5 bases, with 17 bases left between them. Germline CDR1 ENHRY, CDR2 SYGVKD. The CDR3 runs to 15 residues. For the CDR3, the DNA is TGTGCCATCAGTGACTGGGCAGGGATGGGCAACGAGCAGTACTTC. Amino acids: CAISDWAGMGNEQYF.

The chain uses TRBV5-5 and TRBJ1-2; TRBD1 matches at 7 bases. CDR3 size: 13 residues. Trimming cost V 1 base and J 8 bases; bases outside gene matches: 5. In germline, CDR1 is SGHKS, CDR2 YYEKEE (reference sequence). The CDR3 here is CASSLLRGQGYTF. The CDR3 bases are TGTGCCAGCAGCTTGTTGAGGGGGCAGGGCTACACCTTC. The entire variable domain, with the rest obtained from reference TRBV5-5 and TRBJ1-2, is as follows: DAGVTQSPTHLIKTRGQQVTLRCSPISGHKSVSWYQQVLGQGPQFIFQYYEKEERGRGNFPDRFSARQFPNYSSELNVNALLLGDSALYLCASSLLRGQGYTFGSGTRLTVV.

The V and J genes are TRBV7-6 and TRBJ2-6; 9 bases align to TRBD1. This CDR3 spans 20 amino acids. The J segment lost 1 base and the V segment lost 5 bases, leaving 15 bases of the junction unmatched. The germline CDR1 and CDR2 sequences are SGHVS and FNYEAQ. The CDR3 sequence is CASSPKQGATLSSGANVLTF. DNA for the CDR3: TGTGCCAGCAGCCCCAAACAGGGGGCGACCTTAAGTTCTGGGGCCAACGTCCTGACTTTC.

The rearrangement uses TRBV20-1 and TRBJ1-3; no firm D call. This CDR3 is built from 11 residues. V was clipped by 0 bases and J by 8 bases, with 5 bases between them. Germline V gene lookup returns CDR1 DFQATT and CDR2 SNEGSKA (reference sequence). The CDR3 reads CSARDRYTIYF. CDR3 nucleotide sequence: TGCAGTGCTAGAGATCGGTACACCATATATTTT.

The chain recombines TRBV5-1 with TRBJ2-3, with D perhaps TRBD2 (5 bases). Germline CDR1 reads SGHRS; CDR2 reads YFSETQ. V lost 1 base to trimming and J lost 0 bases, with 12 bases between them. The CDR3 is made up of 16 amino acids. In DNA, the CDR3 is TGCGCCAGCAGCTTGATGACGGACTTTAGCACAGATACGCAGTATTTT. As protein: CASSLMTDFSTDTQYF.

V and J are TRBV30 and TRBJ1-5; a possible D gene is TRBD1 (5 bases). The CDR3 consists of 17 residues. The V and J ends lost 3 bases and 2 bases respectively, with 20 bases between them. CDR1 is GTSNPN and CDR2 is SVGIG in the germline V gene (reference sequence). The CDR3: CAWSPPPGIRGNQPQHF. CDR3 DNA sequence: TGTGCCTGGAGCCCCCCCCCAGGGATCAGGGGCAATCAGCCCCAGCATTTT.

The chain is built from TRBV19 and TRBJ2-7, with 9 positions matching TRBD2. From germline, CDR1 is LNHDA and CDR2 SQIVND (reference sequence). The CDR3 sequence is 15 residues long. The trim removed 5 bases at V and 1 base at J, leaving 6 bases unmatched. The CDR3 protein is CASSGSLAGSYEQYF. The CDR3 DNA reads as TGTGCCAGTAGTGGTTCACTAGCGGGTTCCTACGAGCAGTACTTC.

The V gene is TRBV11-2, the J gene TRBJ1-4; TRBD1 might be the D (6 bases). The CDR3 loop spans 16 amino acids. V lost 5 bases to trimming and J lost 8 bases, with 21 bases between them. Germline CDR1 is SGHAT and CDR2 is FQNNGV. CDR3 sequence reads: CASSTLQGEGREKLFF. CDR3 bases: TGTGCCAGCAGCACGTTACAGGGCGAGGGAAGGGAAAAACTGTTTTTT.

The chain is built from TRBV18 and TRBJ2-2, with TRBD1 matching over 8 bases. Germline V CDR1 and CDR2: KGHSH, LQKENI. V dropped 0 bases and J dropped 1; count of bases not matched to a gene: 1. CDR3 length: 16 residues. CDR3 in amino acids: CASSPPGQENTGELFF. CDR3 nucleotide sequence: TGTGCCAGCTCACCACCGGGACAGGAGAACACCGGGGAGCTGTTTTTT.

CDR3 sequence (DNA): TGTGCCAGCAGTTATCAGGGATTTGGAAAACTGTTTTTT. Protein product: CASSYQGFGKLFF. The chain has TRBV6-6 and TRBJ1-4; the D gene is possibly TRBD1 (5 bases). This CDR3 is 13 amino acids long. The germline V gene has CDR1 MNHNY and CDR2 SVGAGI (reference sequence). The V gene lost 3 bases and the J gene lost 10 bases, with 12 bases spanning the gap.

The chain links TRBV7-8 to TRBJ1-2; perhaps TRBD1 as D (5 bases). CDR3 length: 12 amino acids. Trimming took 4 bases from V and 14 from J, leaving 17 bases between them. Germline assignment: CDR1 SGHVS and CDR2 FQNEAQ. CDR3: CASSYKQAPGTF. CDR3 DNA sequence: TGTGCCAGCAGCTACAAACAGGCCCCAGGGACCTTC. The full variable domain, its missing parts supplied by reference TRBV7-8 and TRBJ1-2, is GAGVSQSPRYKVAKRGQDVALRCDPISGHVSLFWYQQALGQGPEFLTYFQNEAQLDKSGLPSDRFFAERPEGSVSTLKIQRTQQEDSAVYLCASSYKQAPGTFGSGTRLTVV.